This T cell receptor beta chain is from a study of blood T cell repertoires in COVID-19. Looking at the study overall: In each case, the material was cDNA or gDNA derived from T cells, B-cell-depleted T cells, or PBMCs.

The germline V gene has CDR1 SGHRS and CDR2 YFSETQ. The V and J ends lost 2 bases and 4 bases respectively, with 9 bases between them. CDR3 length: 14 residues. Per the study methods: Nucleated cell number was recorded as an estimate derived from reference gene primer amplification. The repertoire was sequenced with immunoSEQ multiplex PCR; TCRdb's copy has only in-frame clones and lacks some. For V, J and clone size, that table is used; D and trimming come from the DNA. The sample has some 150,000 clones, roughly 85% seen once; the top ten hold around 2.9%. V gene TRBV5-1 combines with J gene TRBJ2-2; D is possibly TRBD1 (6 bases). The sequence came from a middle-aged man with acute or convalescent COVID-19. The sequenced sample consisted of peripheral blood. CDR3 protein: CASSLKGVTGELFF. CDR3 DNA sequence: TGCGCCAGCAGCTTAAAGGGGGTCACCGGGGAGCTGTTTTTT.